The sequence of this TCR beta chain was determined in a study of blood T cell repertoires in COVID-19. The wider study: The United States, Italy and Spain provided the acute and convalescent COVID-19 samples. PBMCs, B-cell-depleted T cells, or T cells were the source of the cDNA or gDNA that made up the material.

Participant reports of clinical history set cohort assignment. Under the authors' procedure: Amplification of reference gene primers provided the estimated nucleated cell counts. The data were produced by immunoSEQ multiplex PCR, yet TCRdb's version contains in-frame clones alone and is incomplete. The DNA gave D and trimming, while V, J and clone size come from that table. The data show 250,000 to 300,000 clones, roughly four fifths seen once. CDR3 length: 15 amino acids. CDR1 MGHRA and CDR2 YSYEKL come from the germline V gene. The V gene end was trimmed by 2 bases and the J gene end by 4 bases; junction bases not matched to a gene: 7.

This TCR was recovered from a middle-aged man who had been exposed to COVID-19. The V gene is TRBV4-1, the J gene TRBJ1-1; the match to TRBD1 covers 7 bases. Sequencing was done on a sample of PBMCs or T cells enriched from blood (not recorded which). The CDR3 spells CASSQTATGTTEAFF. In DNA form, the CDR3 reads TGCGCCAGCAGCCAAACAGCGACAGGGACCACTGAAGCTTTCTTT.